This TCR beta chain originates from a study of T cells expressing NK-cell markers. Germline CDR1 reads MNHNS; CDR2 reads SASEGT. CDR3 length equals 16 residues. TCRdb reprocessed the 5' RACE reads and reports one entry per CDR3 protein, with no DNA. The sample's table shows 300,000 to 450,000 distinct CDR3 sequences. The sequence derives from a man aged 18-69 years in good health. This chain links TRBV6-1 with TRBJ2-2. The source material was blood T cells: a sorted CD56 or NKG2C T cell subset, CD4+ or CD8+ T cells, or bulk PBMC T cells (not recorded which). CDR3 residues: CASRLYPLQNTGELFF.